This T cell receptor beta chain was recorded in a study of read filtering for tumor transcriptome and immune sequencing (dated by TCRdb to about 2020). With respect to the entire study: Of the patients in the cohort, approximately 16 were male and 14 were female, and their mean age was about 68 years, with a range of about 47 to 85. By revised international staging, 8 or 9 patients were R-ISS I, under 20 were R-ISS II and about 7 were R-ISS III. After DNase treatment, whole-transcriptome libraries were prepared with the TruSeq RNA Access Library Prep Kit. Per sample, about 4.05 to 11 million TCR-region mapped reads were obtained with IR-seq, compared with only 85 to 1273 with RNA-seq. TCR repertoires obtained by targeted immune repertoire sequencing and by bulk whole-transcriptome sequencing performed on the same bone marrow samples were compared. One main goal was a read-filtering strategy for immune repertoire data, in particular deciding whether clonotypes backed by only one read should be removed. Overall results and qualifications from the work: The sorted CD138-negative fraction was composed of a mixed bone marrow immune population rather than of purified T cells. In IR-seq, about 82% of clonotypes but approximately 3.2% of total reads were represented by single-read clonotypes, whereas in RNA-seq, about 70% of clonotypes and 40% to 55% of reads were represented by single-read clonotypes. Compared with RNA-seq, IR-seq captured clonotypes at much greater depth and more reliably, and a smaller IR-seq throughput was enough to identify most of the shared clonotypes. When single-read clonotypes were removed, the proportions of shared clonotypes in IR-seq and RNA-seq correlated more strongly.

The Immunoverse kit was used to build TCR libraries from around 420 ng RNA, with molecular barcoded adaptors covering alpha/delta and beta/gamma chains. TCR library preparation was performed with the same RNA that was used for transcriptome sequencing. TCR libraries were sequenced on an Illumina HiSeq 4000 with 2 x 150 cycles. Per the original workflow: MiXCR aligned TCR reads to human V, D, J and C references and assembled the aligned reads into CDR3 clonotypes, with quality filtering and error correction included. The tcR package in R was used to analyze clonotype counts and gene usage diversity. Raw mapping reads were checked after the RNA-seq reads had been mapped by STAR aligner version 2.5.3a onto the human GRCh37 genome. To test the effect of sequencing depth on detected clonotypes, IR-seq fastq files were randomly downsampled using Seqtk 1.3. TCRdb passed the public sequencing reads through fastp at Q25 and MiXCR, retaining productive beta sequences. Each entry merges the rows of one CDR3 protein and shows their most common DNA and genes. TCRdb, rather than the study authors, made the V and J calls. The sample table holds under 150,000 distinct CDR3 sequences, of which around 14% were seen once. 8.4% of the sample is held by the ten biggest clonotypes.

This clonotype was seen ten or more times. Its binding antigen is unknown. Base qualities were left out, and no much larger clone turns up one base away. Every patient had bone marrow sampled at the time of active disease. Isolation of bone marrow mononuclear cells was performed by Ficoll-Hypaque density gradient centrifugation. To remove myeloma plasma cells, the cells were labeled with CD138 magnetic microbeads on a MACS separator, and CD138-negative cells were then collected by negative selection. Flow cytometry on an Attune NxT with CD138 antibodies was used to check the purity of the isolated cells. TRIzol reagent was used to extract total RNA, which was then quantified with a NanoDrop spectrophotometer. For each patient, the CD138-negative bone marrow sample underwent paired RNA-seq and IR-seq. V is cut back by 6 bases and J by 5 bases, with 8 bases in the junction unmatched. CDR1 and CDR2, looked up from the germline V gene, are SQVTM and ANQGSEA. Including cysteine and phenylalanine, the CDR3 has 14 amino acids. The entry retains the CDR3 DNA only, 42 bases that are in frame from base 1.

The chain employs TRBV29-1 and TRBJ2-1; 9 middle bases align to TRBD2. The receptor's source is a donor aged 40 or older with multiple myeloma. The sample consisted of a population of CD138-negative cells sorted from bone marrow. Explained via the paper, the cell subset or site label denotes: bone marrow mononuclear cells depleted of CD138+ plasma/myeloma cells by negative magnetic selection. The CDR3: CSVTGTSRNNEQFF. The nucleotide sequence is TGCAGCGTGACCGGGACTAGCAGAAACAATGAGCAGTTCTTC.